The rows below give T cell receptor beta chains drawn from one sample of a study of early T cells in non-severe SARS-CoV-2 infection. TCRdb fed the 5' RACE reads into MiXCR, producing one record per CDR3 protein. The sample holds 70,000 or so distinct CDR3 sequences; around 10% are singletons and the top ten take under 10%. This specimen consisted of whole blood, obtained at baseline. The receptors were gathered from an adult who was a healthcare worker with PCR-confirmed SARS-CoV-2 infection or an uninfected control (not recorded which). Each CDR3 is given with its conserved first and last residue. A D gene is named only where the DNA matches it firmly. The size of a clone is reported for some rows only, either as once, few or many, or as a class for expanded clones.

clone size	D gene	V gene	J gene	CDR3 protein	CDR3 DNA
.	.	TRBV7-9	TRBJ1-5	CASSSVESRPQHF	TGTGCCAGCAGCTCGGTGGAGTCTCGGCCCCAGCATTTT
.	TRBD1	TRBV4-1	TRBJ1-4	CASSQEGTGYEKLFF	TGCGCCAGCAGCCAAGAGGGGACAGGATATGAAAAACTGTTTTTT
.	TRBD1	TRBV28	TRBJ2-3	CASSFQQGDADTQYF	TGTGCCAGCAGTTTTCAACAGGGGGATGCAGATACGCAGTATTTT
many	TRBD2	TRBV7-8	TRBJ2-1	CASSLVTSGVSYNEQFF	TGTGCCAGCAGCTTAGTTACTAGCGGGGTCTCCTACAATGAGCAGTTCTTC
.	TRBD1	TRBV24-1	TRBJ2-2	CATRSRGQGNTGELFF	TGTGCCACCAGGAGTAGGGGACAGGGGAACACCGGGGAGCTGTTTTTT
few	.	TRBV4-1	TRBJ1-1	CASSLWEGGNTEAFF	TGCGCCAGCAGCCTATGGGAGGGGGGCAACACTGAAGCTTTCTTT
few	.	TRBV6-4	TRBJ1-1	CASKIGHENTEAFF	TGTGCCAGCAAGATAGGACACGAGAACACTGAAGCTTTCTTT
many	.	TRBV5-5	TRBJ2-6	CASSSQGPVSGANVLTF	TGTGCCAGCAGCTCCCAGGGTCCCGTGTCTGGGGCCAACGTCCTGACTTTC
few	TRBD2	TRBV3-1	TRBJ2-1	CASSQSGGPQFF	TGTGCCAGCAGCCAGAGCGGGGGCCCGCAGTTCTTC
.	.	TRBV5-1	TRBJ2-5	CASSNSETQYF	TGCGCCAGCAGCAACTCAGAGACCCAGTACTTC
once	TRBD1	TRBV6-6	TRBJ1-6	CASSSGGEYNSPLHF	TGTGCCAGCAGTTCAGGGGGAGAGTATAATTCACCCCTCCACTTT
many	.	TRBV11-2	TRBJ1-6	CASSLVPISPLHF	TGTGCCAGCAGCTTAGTTCCTATCTCACCCCTCCACTTT
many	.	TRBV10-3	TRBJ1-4	CATQQGSASNEKLFF	TGTGCCACGCAACAGGGTTCAGCGTCTAATGAAAAACTGTTTTTT
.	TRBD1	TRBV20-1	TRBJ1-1	CSAREGQGKYTEAFF	TGCAGTGCTAGGGAGGGACAGGGGAAGTACACTGAAGCTTTCTTT
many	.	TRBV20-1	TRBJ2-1	CRHNSRGASYNEQFF	TGCAGACACAACTCCCGCGGGGCCTCCTACAATGAGCAGTTCTTC
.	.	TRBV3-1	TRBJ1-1	CASSQVMGTEAFF	TGTGCCAGCAGCCAAGTAATGGGCACTGAAGCTTTCTTT
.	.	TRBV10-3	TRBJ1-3	CAISDAHNTIYF	TGTGCCATCAGTGACGCCCACAATACCATATATTTT
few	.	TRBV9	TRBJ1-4	CASSVEGPNKKLFF	TGTGCCAGCAGCGTAGAAGGGCCTAATAAAAAACTGTTTTTT
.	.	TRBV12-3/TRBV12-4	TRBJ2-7	CASSYRSSYEQYF	TGTGCCAGCAGTTACAGGAGCTCCTACGAGCAGTACTTC
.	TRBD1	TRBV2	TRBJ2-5	CASRLDRNQETQYF	TGTGCCAGCCGATTGGACAGGAACCAAGAGACCCAGTACTTC
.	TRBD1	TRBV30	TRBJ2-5	CAWRDRAFQETQYF	TGTGCCTGGAGGGACAGGGCTTTCCAAGAGACCCAGTACTTC
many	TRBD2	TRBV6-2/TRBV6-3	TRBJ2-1	CASRTATSGVTRSYNEQFF	TGTGCCAGCCGAACGGCTACTAGCGGTGTCACTCGCTCCTACAATGAGCAGTTCTTC
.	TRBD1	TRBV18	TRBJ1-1	CASSPRHGTGRPEAFF	TGTGCCAGCTCACCCCGCCACGGGACAGGGCGTCCCGAAGCTTTCTTT
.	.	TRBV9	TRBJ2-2	CASSVSSGKNTGELFF	TGTGCCAGCAGCGTATCGTCAGGGAAAAACACCGGGGAGCTGTTTTTT
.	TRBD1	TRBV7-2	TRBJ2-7	CASSLRGQGFTYEQYF	TGTGCCAGCAGCTTAAGGGGACAGGGTTTCACCTACGAGCAGTACTTC
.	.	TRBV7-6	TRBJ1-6	CASSLATGNSPLHF	TGTGCCAGCAGCTTAGCAACGGGGAACTCACCCCTCCACTTT
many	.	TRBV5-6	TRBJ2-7	CASSRGPYEQYF	TGTGCCAGCAGCCGGGGGCCCTACGAGCAGTACTTC
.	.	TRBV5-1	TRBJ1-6	CASSLGLNSHEPLHF	TGCGCCAGCAGCTTGGGACTGAACAGCCATGAGCCCCTCCACTTT
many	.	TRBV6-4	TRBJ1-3	CASSDGTSSGNTIYF	TGTGCCAGCAGTGACGGCACCAGCTCTGGAAACACCATATATTTT
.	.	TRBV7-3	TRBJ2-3	CASSSRNTDTQYF	TGTGCCAGCAGCTCGAGAAACACAGATACGCAGTATTTT
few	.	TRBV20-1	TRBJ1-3	CSARDGAPSSGNTIYF	TGCAGTGCTAGAGATGGGGCCCCCAGCTCTGGAAACACCATATATTTT
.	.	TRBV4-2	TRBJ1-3	CASSPRAGPTGNTIYF	TGTGCCAGCAGCCCTCGTGCTGGGCCCACAGGAAACACCATATATTTT
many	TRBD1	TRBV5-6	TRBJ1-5	CASSRGTGGNQPQHF	TGTGCCAGCAGCAGGGGGACAGGCGGCAATCAGCCCCAGCATTTT
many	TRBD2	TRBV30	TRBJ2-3	CAWSRLAVDTQYF	TGTGCCTGGAGTAGACTAGCGGTGGATACGCAGTATTTT
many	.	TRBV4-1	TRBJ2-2	CASSRAPVNTGELFF	TGCGCCAGCAGCCGTGCCCCGGTGAACACCGGGGAGCTGTTTTTT
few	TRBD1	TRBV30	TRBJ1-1	CAWSGDRVNTEAFF	TGTGCCTGGAGTGGGGACAGGGTGAACACTGAAGCTTTCTTT
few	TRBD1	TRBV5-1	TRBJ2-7	CASSLGPSGQGSYEQYF	TGCGCCAGCAGCTTGGGCCCCTCCGGACAGGGTTCCTACGAGCAGTACTTC
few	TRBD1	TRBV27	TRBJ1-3	CASSPRGTGSSGNTIYF	TGTGCCAGCAGTCCAAGGGGGACAGGGAGCTCTGGAAACACCATATATTTT
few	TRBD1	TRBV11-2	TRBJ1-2	CASSPHRDRGPGYTF	TGTGCCAGCAGCCCCCACCGGGACAGAGGTCCTGGCTACACCTTC
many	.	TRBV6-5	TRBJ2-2	CASSYSTVNTGELFF	TGTGCCAGCAGTTACTCGACAGTGAACACCGGGGAGCTGTTTTTT
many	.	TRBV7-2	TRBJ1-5	CASSLMGGRQPQHF	TGTGCCAGCAGCTTAATGGGGGGGCGGCAGCCCCAGCATTTT
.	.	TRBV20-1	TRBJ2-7	CSASPAGLREREQYF	TGCAGTGCTAGTCCCGCCGGTCTTAGGGAGCGGGAGCAGTACTTC
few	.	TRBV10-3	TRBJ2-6	CAISRDGSGANVLTF	TGTGCCATCAGCCGCGACGGCTCTGGGGCCAACGTCCTGACTTTC
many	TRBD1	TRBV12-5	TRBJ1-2	CASVGGDRYGYTF	TGTGCTAGTGTCGGGGGGGACAGATATGGCTACACCTTC
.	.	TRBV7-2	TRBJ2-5	CASSLKAETQYF	TGTGCCAGCAGCTTAAAGGCGGAGACCCAGTACTTC
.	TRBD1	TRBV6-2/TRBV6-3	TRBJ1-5	CASSWTGLNQPQHF	TGTGCCAGCAGTTGGACAGGGTTAAATCAGCCCCAGCATTTT
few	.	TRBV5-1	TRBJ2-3	CASSLDGYTTDTQYF	TGCGCCAGCAGCTTGGACGGGTATACCACAGATACGCAGTATTTT
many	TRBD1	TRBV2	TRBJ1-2	CASIRMGGQVYGYTF	TGTGCCAGCATCCGAATGGGGGGACAGGTCTATGGCTACACCTTC
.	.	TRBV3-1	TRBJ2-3	CASSHQGQVGRTTDTQYF	TGTGCCAGCAGCCATCAGGGCCAGGTTGGCCGGACTACAGATACGCAGTATTTT
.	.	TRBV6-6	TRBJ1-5	CASSTMTVAGNQPQHF	TGTGCCAGCAGTACTATGACCGTGGCGGGCAATCAGCCCCAGCATTTT
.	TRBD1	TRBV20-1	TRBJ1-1	CSGDRGMNTEAFF	TGCAGTGGGGACAGGGGAATGAACACTGAAGCTTTCTTT
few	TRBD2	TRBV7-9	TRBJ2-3	CASSPSSGGFTDTQYF	TGTGCCAGCAGCCCGAGTAGCGGGGGATTCACAGATACGCAGTATTTT
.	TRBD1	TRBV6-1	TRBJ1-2	CASSSRQGAKDGYTF	TGTGCCAGCAGTTCTCGACAGGGGGCGAAGGATGGCTACACCTTC